These T cell receptor beta chains were read from a single sample in a study of Ad26.COV2.S vaccination and SARS-CoV-2 variants. Sequenced by immunoSEQ multiplex PCR; TCRdb stores in-frame clones only, minus some. The profile covers 350,000 to 500,000 clones, with about nine tenths appearing a single time and over 9% taken by the ten largest. Material: peripheral blood, obtained in a trial of Ad26.COV2.S vaccine versus placebo. The receptors were sampled from a person aged 18-60 years who received the Ad26.COV2.S COVID-19 vaccine or a placebo. The CDR3 runs from the conserved cysteine through the conserved F or W. A D gene is named only where the DNA matches it firmly. Only part of the rows carry a size: once, few, many, or a class if the clone is expanded.

length: 13
D: NA
V: TRBV27
size: NA
J: TRBJ1-6
CDR3: CASSEHQGLPLHF
DNA: TGTGCCAGCAGTGAACATCAGGGGCTCCCCCTCCACTTT

length: 12
D: NA
V: TRBV19
size: NA
J: TRBJ2-1
CDR3: CASSPSLGEQFF
DNA: TGTGCCAGTAGTCCATCCCTCGGCGAGCAGTTCTTC

length: 11
D: NA
V: TRBV20-1
size: NA
J: TRBJ2-2
CDR3: CSASSTGELFF
DNA: TGCAGTGCTTCCTCCACCGGGGAGCTGTTTTTT

length: 17
D: NA
V: TRBV7-2
size: few
J: TRBJ1-2
CDR3: CASSLAPNVQTNYGYTF
DNA: TGTGCCAGCAGCTTAGCGCCGAACGTACAAACTAACTATGGCTACACCTTC

length: 14
D: NA
V: TRBV2
size: NA
J: TRBJ2-3
CDR3: CASSDYGNTDTQYF
DNA: TGTGCCAGCAGTGATTACGGAAACACAGATACGCAGTATTTT

length: 14
D: TRBD1
V: TRBV7-2
size: NA
J: TRBJ2-1
CDR3: CASNRGNSYNEQFF
DNA: TGTGCCAGCAACAGGGGAAACTCCTACAATGAGCAGTTCTTC

length: 16
D: TRBD2
V: TRBV4-3
size: NA
J: TRBJ2-1
CDR3: CASSADRTSGNNEQFF
DNA: TGCGCCAGCAGCGCAGATCGGACTAGCGGTAACAATGAGCAGTTCTTC

length: 17
D: NA
V: TRBV27
size: NA
J: TRBJ2-1
CDR3: CASSSPRSRSSYNEQFF
DNA: TGTGCCAGCAGTTCCCCGCGAAGCAGAAGCTCCTACAATGAGCAGTTCTTC

length: 15
D: TRBD2
V: TRBV7-9
size: NA
J: TRBJ2-7
CDR3: CASSLTLAEAYEQYF
DNA: TGTGCCAGCAGCTTAACCCTAGCGGAGGCCTACGAGCAGTACTTC

length: 15
D: NA
V: TRBV15
size: once
J: TRBJ1-1
CDR3: CATSRDQQLLTEAFF
DNA: TGTGCCACCAGCAGAGATCAACAGCTACTCACTGAAGCTTTCTTT

length: 14
D: NA
V: TRBV11-2
size: NA
J: TRBJ2-1
CDR3: CASSLDIGGNEQFF
DNA: TGTGCCAGCAGCTTAGATATTGGTGGTAATGAGCAGTTCTTC

length: 15
D: NA
V: TRBV6-1
size: NA
J: TRBJ2-1
CDR3: CASSEGARIRGEQFF
DNA: TGTGCCAGCAGTGAAGGGGCCCGAATCCGCGGTGAGCAGTTCTTC

length: 14
D: NA
V: TRBV9
size: NA
J: TRBJ2-1
CDR3: CASSVSSGVNEQFF
DNA: TGTGCCAGCAGCGTCAGCTCCGGGGTCAATGAGCAGTTCTTC

length: 14
D: NA
V: TRBV28
size: NA
J: TRBJ1-4
CDR3: CASTTLATNEKLFF
DNA: TGTGCCAGCACCACACTTGCAACTAATGAAAAACTGTTTTTT

length: 17
D: NA
V: TRBV5-1
size: NA
J: TRBJ1-6
CDR3: CASSLEFLGSLGSPLHF
DNA: TGCGCCAGCAGCTTGGAGTTTCTAGGTTCTCTTGGATCACCCCTCCACTTT

length: 15
D: NA
V: TRBV6-5
size: NA
J: TRBJ1-2
CDR3: CASSSVLDLKDGYTF
DNA: TGTGCCAGCAGCTCCGTTCTAGATCTGAAGGATGGCTACACCTTC

length: 16
D: NA
V: TRBV18
size: once
J: TRBJ2-7
CDR3: CASSPFSGVGSYEQYF
DNA: TGTGCCAGCTCACCATTTTCAGGGGTAGGCTCCTACGAGCAGTACTTC

length: 10
D: NA
V: TRBV19
size: NA
J: TRBJ1-1
CDR3: CARWEARAFF
DNA: TGTGCCAGATGGGAGGCGAGAGCTTTCTTT

length: 17
D: TRBD1
V: TRBV27
size: NA
J: TRBJ1-1
CDR3: CASSGYVTGGRNTEAFF
DNA: TGTGCCAGCAGTGGTTATGTCACAGGGGGGAGGAACACTGAAGCTTTCTTT

length: 16
D: NA
V: TRBV4-1
size: NA
J: TRBJ2-1
CDR3: CASSQGLANTYNEQFF
DNA: TGCGCCAGCAGCCAGGGACTCGCTAATACCTACAATGAGCAGTTCTTC

length: 12
D: NA
V: TRBV5-1
size: NA
J: TRBJ2-1
CDR3: CASSLPNNEQFF
DNA: TGCGCCAGCAGCTTGCCGAACAATGAGCAGTTCTTC

length: 12
D: NA
V: TRBV5-1
size: once
J: TRBJ1-2
CDR3: CASSPGTYGYTF
DNA: TGCGCCAGCAGCCCCGGGACGTATGGCTACACCTTC

length: 13
D: TRBD1
V: TRBV12-3/TRBV12-4
size: NA
J: TRBJ1-2
CDR3: CASTRTGSDGYTF
DNA: TGTGCCAGCACCCGGACAGGGAGCGATGGCTACACCTTC

length: 15
D: TRBD2
V: TRBV5-1
size: NA
J: TRBJ2-7
CDR3: CASSLASGGTYEQYF
DNA: TGCGCCAGCAGCTTGGCCTCGGGGGGGACCTACGAGCAGTACTTC

length: 17
D: TRBD2
V: TRBV3-1/TRBV3-2
size: NA
J: TRBJ2-5
CDR3: CASSRRLAGLSRETQYF
DNA: TGTGCCAGCAGTCGTAGACTAGCGGGGTTGAGTAGGGAGACTCAGTACTTC

length: 16
D: NA
V: TRBV19
size: NA
J: TRBJ2-5
CDR3: CASSFGRSQIQETQYF
DNA: TGTGCCAGTAGTTTTGGAAGGAGTCAAATCCAAGAGACCCAGTACTTC

length: 14
D: NA
V: TRBV9
size: few
J: TRBJ1-2
CDR3: CASSVDIDHGGYTF
DNA: TGTGCCAGCAGCGTAGATATAGACCACGGGGGCTACACCTTC

length: 15
D: NA
V: TRBV6-2/TRBV6-3
size: NA
J: TRBJ1-5
CDR3: CASSYEGGSNQPQHF
DNA: TGTGCCAGCAGTTACGAGGGGGGTAGCAATCAGCCCCAGCATTTT

length: 16
D: NA
V: TRBV12-5
size: NA
J: TRBJ1-5
CDR3: CASGRDRLESNQPQHF
DNA: TGTGCTAGTGGCCGTGACAGGCTGGAAAGCAATCAGCCCCAGCATTTT

length: 15
D: NA
V: TRBV29-1
size: NA
J: TRBJ2-6
CDR3: CSVRASSSGANVLTF
DNA: TGCAGCGTGAGGGCATCGAGCTCTGGGGCCAACGTCCTGACTTTC

length: 16
D: TRBD1
V: TRBV6-5
size: few
J: TRBJ1-6
CDR3: CASSYWGQGHNSPLHF
DNA: TGTGCCAGCAGTTACTGGGGACAGGGGCATAATTCACCCCTCCACTTT

length: 15
D: NA
V: TRBV6-6
size: NA
J: TRBJ1-5
CDR3: CASSFLGDPNQPQHF
DNA: TGTGCCAGCAGTTTTCTGGGGGACCCGAATCAGCCCCAGCATTTT

length: 15
D: NA
V: TRBV4-3
size: once
J: TRBJ1-1
CDR3: CASSHLDRLNTEAFF
DNA: TGCGCCAGCAGCCACCTAGACAGGCTGAACACTGAAGCTTTCTTT

length: 15
D: TRBD2
V: TRBV15
size: once
J: TRBJ2-3
CDR3: CATSRLAGVPDTQYF
DNA: TGTGCCACCAGCAGACTAGCGGGAGTGCCAGATACGCAGTATTTT

length: 13
D: NA
V: TRBV9
size: NA
J: TRBJ1-2
CDR3: CASSPTENYGYTF
DNA: TGTGCCAGCAGCCCAACAGAGAACTATGGCTACACCTTC

length: 14
D: NA
V: TRBV19
size: NA
J: TRBJ1-2
CDR3: CASSIRPGEGGYTF
DNA: TGTGCCAGTAGTATCCGCCCAGGGGAGGGTGGCTACACCTTC

length: 12
D: NA
V: TRBV19
size: NA
J: TRBJ1-1
CDR3: CASRKQGSEAFF
DNA: TGTGCCAGTAGGAAACAGGGTTCTGAAGCTTTCTTT

length: 19
D: TRBD2
V: TRBV7-9
size: NA
J: TRBJ2-2
CDR3: CASSYRPDLAGVMVGELFF
DNA: TGTGCCAGCAGCTACCGCCCTGACCTAGCGGGAGTTATGGTCGGGGAGCTGTTTTTT

length: 15
D: TRBD2
V: TRBV7-6
size: NA
J: TRBJ2-1
CDR3: CASSLSGGRANEQFF
DNA: TGTGCCAGCAGCTTATCTGGCGGGAGGGCCAATGAGCAGTTCTTC

length: 14
D: TRBD1
V: TRBV27
size: NA
J: TRBJ1-2
CDR3: CASSLTQGVYGYTF
DNA: TGTGCCAGCAGTTTAACCCAGGGGGTCTATGGCTACACCTTC

length: 15
D: NA
V: TRBV7-9
size: NA
J: TRBJ1-1
CDR3: CASSSGTLIDTEAFF
DNA: TGTGCCAGCAGCTCCGGGACACTTATCGACACTGAAGCTTTCTTT

length: 14
D: NA
V: TRBV27
size: NA
J: TRBJ1-1
CDR3: CASSLRTENTEAFF
DNA: TGTGCCAGCAGTTTACGGACAGAGAACACTGAAGCTTTCTTT

length: 18
D: TRBD2
V: TRBV11-3
size: NA
J: TRBJ2-1
CDR3: CASSPNLASGRKGHEQFF
DNA: TGTGCCAGCAGCCCCAACCTCGCTAGCGGGAGGAAAGGCCATGAGCAGTTCTTC

length: 17
D: TRBD2
V: TRBV13
size: NA
J: TRBJ2-1
CDR3: CASSSGLAGGFYNEQFF
DNA: TGTGCCAGCAGCTCCGGACTAGCGGGAGGTTTCTACAATGAGCAGTTCTTC

length: 17
D: NA
V: TRBV5-5
size: NA
J: TRBJ1-5
CDR3: CASSLGVGQGSNQPQHF
DNA: TGTGCCAGCAGCTTGGGGGTGGGGCAGGGGAGCAATCAGCCCCAGCATTTT

length: 14
D: NA
V: TRBV27
size: NA
J: TRBJ1-3
CDR3: CASSLLGSGNTIYF
DNA: TGTGCCAGCAGTTTATTGGGCTCTGGAAACACCATATATTTT